The 17 T cell receptor beta chains given below trace back to one sample, sequenced in a study of T-cell reconstitution after alpha-beta-depleted transplantation in children. For TCRbeta, the library was prepared with unique molecular identifiers. TCRdb fed the PCR reads into MiXCR, producing one record per CDR3 protein. The data hold approximately 650,000 distinct CDR3 sequences, with less than 15% observed a single time. Sequenced here: PBMCs, sampled before TCRalphabeta/CD19-depleted stem cell transplant. These receptors all come from a girl aged 2-9 years with congenital amegakaryocytic thrombocytopenia, due to receive a stem cell transplant.

This clonotype came up many times. The J gene is TRBJ2-2, the V gene TRBV4-1; D assignment may be TRBD1 or TRBD2 (6 bases each). The V end lost 4 bases, the J end lost 2 bases, and 17 bases lay between the germline ends. The CDR3 sequence is 17 residues long. Germline CDR1 and CDR2: MGHRA and YSYEKL. The CDR3 nucleotides are TGCGCCAGCAGCCGGCGTCTGGGGGGCAGAAACACCGGGGAGCTGTTTTTT. Translating it yields CASSRRLGGRNTGELFF.

There are many counts of this clonotype. The chain combines TRBV5-1 with TRBJ2-7; the D is unclear. Trimming took off 2 bases at V and 2 bases at J, with 14 bases between the two ends. Germline V lookup: CDR1 SGHRS, CDR2 YFSETQ. This CDR3 spans 15 amino acids. Here the CDR3 DNA reads TGCGCCAGCAGCTTTACAAGCCAAAGCCCCTACGAGCAGTACTTC. Translation gives CASSFTSQSPYEQYF.

This clonotype showed up many times. The V and J genes are TRBV11-1 and TRBJ2-1; 13 nucleotides line up with TRBD2. V was pared by 5 bases and J by 8 bases, with 21 bases of the junction left unmatched. CDR1 and CDR2 (germline): SGHAT, FQDESV (reference sequence). There are 20 residues in the CDR3. The CDR3 reads CASSENIGLAGASVIDEQFF. The DNA for the CDR3 is TGTGCCAGCAGCGAGAATATCGGACTAGCGGGAGCCTCAGTGATAGATGAGCAGTTCTTC.

This clonotype was counted a few times. The chain has TRBV7-6 and TRBJ2-3, with D possibly TRBD1 on 6 matching bases. This CDR3 region has 16 residues. V lost 5 bases to trimming and J lost 3 bases, with 18 bases between them. Germline loops: CDR1 SGHVS, CDR2 FNYEAQ. The CDR3 DNA reads TGTGCCAGCAGCCTTGTTCCGGGACAAAGGACAGATACGCAGTATTTT. This sequence encodes CASSLVPGQRTDTQYF. The full variable domain, rest sourced from reference TRBV7-6 and TRBJ2-3, is GAGVSQSPRYKVTKRGQDVALRCDPISGHVSLYWYRQALGQGPEFLTYFNYEAQQDKSGLPNDRFSAERPEGSISTLTIQRTEQRDSAMYRCASSLVPGQRTDTQYFGPGTRLTVL.

This clonotype was picked up many times. The rearrangement links TRBV11-2 to TRBJ2-1; no reliable D call. V lost 1 base to trimming and J lost 10 bases, with 11 bases between them. The CDR3 length is 13 residues. Germline V gene lookup returns CDR1 SGHAT and CDR2 FQNNGV. The CDR3 protein is CASSLGTLGEQFF. CDR3 coding DNA: TGTGCCAGCAGCTTAGGGACCTTAGGGGAGCAGTTCTTC.

This clonotype has just a few counts. The chain has TRBV7-8 and TRBJ2-1; D remains ambiguous. V shed 2 bases and J shed 0 bases, with 8 bases lying between them. Per the germline V gene, CDR1 is SGHVS and CDR2 is FQNEAQ. This CDR3 is built from 15 residues. The CDR3 spells CASSLWALSYNEQFF. In DNA, the CDR3 is TGTGCCAGCAGCTTATGGGCCCTCTCCTACAATGAGCAGTTCTTC.

This clonotype has ten or more counts. A junction end diverges from the germline sequence, so it may reflect a read error. The V call is TRBV6-5, the J call TRBJ2-7, with D hard to call. This CDR3 spans 11 amino acids. Germline-derived CDR1 and CDR2 are MNHEY and SVGAGI. CDR3 DNA sequence: TGTGCCAGCAGTTACTCCCACGAGCAGTACTTC. It encodes CASSYSHEQYF.

The chain has TRBV6-1 and TRBJ1-5; 7 bases fit TRBD1. Germline trimming cut 1 base from V and 2 bases from J; bases unmatched to any gene: 2. The length of the CDR3 is 15 residues. The germline CDR1 and CDR2 sequences are MNHNS and SASEGT. The CDR3 sequence: CASSEGQGGNQPQHF. As DNA, the CDR3 is TGTGCCAGCAGTGAAGGACAGGGTGGCAATCAGCCCCAGCATTTT.

The table lists this clonotype with a few counts. The chain employs TRBV29-1 and TRBJ2-1; D gene ambiguous. The CDR3 spans 11 residues. Germline lookup yields CDR1 SQVTM and CDR2 ANQGSEA. The V and J ends lost 2 bases and 8 bases respectively, with 7 bases between them. CDR3 in amino acids: CSVERVDEQFF. The CDR3 region has the DNA TGCAGCGTTGAACGGGTGGATGAGCAGTTCTTC.

V gene TRBV20-1 combines with J gene TRBJ2-4, with D perhaps matching TRBD2 (6 bases). In germline, CDR1 is DFQATT, CDR2 SNEGSKA (reference sequence). The CDR3 is 16 residues long. Trimming removed 1 base at V and 0 bases at J, with 13 bases between. The CDR3 coding sequence is TGCAGTGCTAGAGCTGGGGGGAGTATAGCCAAAAACATTCAGTACTTC. Amino acids: CSARAGGSIAKNIQYF.

This chain connects TRBV28 to TRBJ2-1, with 8 nucleotides matching TRBD2. CDR3 length equals 20 residues. Germline V gene lookup returns CDR1 MDHEN and CDR2 SYDVKM. V lost 5 bases, J lost 1 base, and 19 bases stayed unmatched. This CDR3 reads CASSKGLGGPAGVSYNEQFF. In nucleotides, the CDR3 is TGTGCCAGCAGTAAGGGGTTGGGGGGGCCAGCGGGAGTTTCCTACAATGAGCAGTTCTTC.

The sample holds many counts of this clonotype. The V and J genes are TRBV19 and TRBJ2-1; TRBD2 might be the D (5 bases). Germline lookup yields CDR1 LNHDA and CDR2 SQIVND (reference sequence). Trimming cost V 8 bases and J 8 bases, with 16 bases left between them. This CDR3 contains 13 residues. The CDR3 here is CASRDRGSDEQFF. CDR3 DNA: TGTGCCAGTCGAGATAGAGGGAGCGATGAGCAGTTCTTC.

This rearrangement joins TRBV2 to TRBJ2-4; a weak D match, TRBD2 (6 bases). Germline-derived CDR1 and CDR2 are SNHLY and FYNNEI. Trimming stripped 1 base from V and 8 bases from J, with 9 bases between. The CDR3 has 13 residues. The chain's CDR3 is CASSEVGGDIQYF. CDR3 sequence (DNA): TGTGCCAGCAGTGAAGTGGGGGGAGACATTCAGTACTTC.

This clonotype was found many times. The rearrangement joins TRBV7-8 to TRBJ2-2, with D tentatively TRBD2 (6 bases). This CDR3 contains 14 residues. Trimming took 5 bases from V and 4 from J, leaving 11 bases between them. In germline, CDR1 is SGHVS, CDR2 FQNEAQ. The CDR3 region has the DNA TGTGCCAGCAGCCGTCTAGCGAGCACCGGGGAGCTGTTTTTT. Translated, it gives CASSRLASTGELFF.

The V call is TRBV30, the J call TRBJ2-2; a possible D gene is TRBD2 (6 bases). CDR1 is GTSNPN, CDR2 SVGIG, per germline (reference sequence). The CDR3 has 12 residues. V was shortened by 5 bases and J by 6 bases, with 10 bases between the two germline ends. CDR3 nucleotides: TGTGCCTGGGGATGGGGGGCCGGGGAGCTGTTTTTT. It is translated as CAWGWGAGELFF. Full variable domain (missing parts from reference TRBV30 and TRBJ2-2): SQTIHQWPATLVQPVGSPLSLECTVEGTSNPNLYWYRQAAGRGLQLLFYSVGIGQISSEVPQNLSASRPQDRQFILSSKKLLLSDSGFYLCAWGWGAGELFFGEGSRLTVL.

Remarks on this clonotype: A much larger clone sits a single nucleotide away, making a read error possible. For the CDR3, the DNA is TGTGCCAGCAGCTTAGACGGAAACATCATATATTTT. Its protein is CASSLDGNIIYF. The V and J genes are TRBV5-6 and TRBJ1-3; D not certain. The length of the CDR3 is 12 residues. The germline V gene has CDR1 SGHDT and CDR2 YYEEEE.

This clonotype has ten or more counts. The rearrangement links TRBV20-1 to TRBJ1-2; TRBD1 aligns across 8 bases. The CDR3 consists of 14 residues. Germline assignment: CDR1 DFQATT and CDR2 SNEGSKA (reference sequence). The V gene end was trimmed by 8 bases and the J gene end by 5 bases; junction bases not matched to a gene: 13. The chain's CDR3 is CSTDRGNPFYGYTF. The CDR3 region has the DNA TGCAGTACAGACAGGGGAAATCCCTTTTATGGCTACACCTTC.